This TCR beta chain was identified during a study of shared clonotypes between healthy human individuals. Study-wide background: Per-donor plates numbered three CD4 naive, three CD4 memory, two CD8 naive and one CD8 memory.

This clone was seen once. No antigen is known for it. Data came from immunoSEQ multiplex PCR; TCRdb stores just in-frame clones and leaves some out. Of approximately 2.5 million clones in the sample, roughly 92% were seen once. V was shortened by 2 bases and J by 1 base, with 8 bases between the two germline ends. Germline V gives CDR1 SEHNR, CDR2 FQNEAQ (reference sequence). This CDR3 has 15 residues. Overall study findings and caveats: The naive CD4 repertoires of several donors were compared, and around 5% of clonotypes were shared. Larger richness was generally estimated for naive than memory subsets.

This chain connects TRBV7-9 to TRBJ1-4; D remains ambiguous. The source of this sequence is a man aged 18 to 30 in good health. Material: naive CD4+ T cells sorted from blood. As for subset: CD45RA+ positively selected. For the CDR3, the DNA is TGTGCCAGCAGCTTACCACTGGGAACTAATGAAAAACTGTTTTTT. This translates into CASSLPLGTNEKLFF. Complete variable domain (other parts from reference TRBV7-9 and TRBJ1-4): DTGVSQNPRHKITKRGQNVTFRCDPISEHNRLYWYRQTLGQGPEFLTYFQNEAQLEKSRLLSDRFSAERPKGSFSTLEIQRTEQGDSAMYLCASSLPLGTNEKLFFGSGTQLSVL.